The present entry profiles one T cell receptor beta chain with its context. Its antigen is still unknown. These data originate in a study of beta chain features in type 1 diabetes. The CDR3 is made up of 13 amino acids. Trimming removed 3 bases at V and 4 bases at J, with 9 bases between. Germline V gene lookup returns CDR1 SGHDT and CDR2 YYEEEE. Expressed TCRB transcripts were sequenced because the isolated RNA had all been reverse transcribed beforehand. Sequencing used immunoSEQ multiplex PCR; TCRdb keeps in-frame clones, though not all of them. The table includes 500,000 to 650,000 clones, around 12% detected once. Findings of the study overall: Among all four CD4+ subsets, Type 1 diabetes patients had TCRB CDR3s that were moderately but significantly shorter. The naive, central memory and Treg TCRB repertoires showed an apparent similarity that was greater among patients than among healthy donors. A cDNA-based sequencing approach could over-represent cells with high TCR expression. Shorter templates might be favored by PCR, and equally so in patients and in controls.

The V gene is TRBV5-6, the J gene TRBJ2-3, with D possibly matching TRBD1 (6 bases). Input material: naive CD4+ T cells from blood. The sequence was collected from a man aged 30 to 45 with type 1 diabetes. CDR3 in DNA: TGTGCCAGCAGCTATTCAGGGGCAGATACGCAGTATTTT. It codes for CASSYSGADTQYF.